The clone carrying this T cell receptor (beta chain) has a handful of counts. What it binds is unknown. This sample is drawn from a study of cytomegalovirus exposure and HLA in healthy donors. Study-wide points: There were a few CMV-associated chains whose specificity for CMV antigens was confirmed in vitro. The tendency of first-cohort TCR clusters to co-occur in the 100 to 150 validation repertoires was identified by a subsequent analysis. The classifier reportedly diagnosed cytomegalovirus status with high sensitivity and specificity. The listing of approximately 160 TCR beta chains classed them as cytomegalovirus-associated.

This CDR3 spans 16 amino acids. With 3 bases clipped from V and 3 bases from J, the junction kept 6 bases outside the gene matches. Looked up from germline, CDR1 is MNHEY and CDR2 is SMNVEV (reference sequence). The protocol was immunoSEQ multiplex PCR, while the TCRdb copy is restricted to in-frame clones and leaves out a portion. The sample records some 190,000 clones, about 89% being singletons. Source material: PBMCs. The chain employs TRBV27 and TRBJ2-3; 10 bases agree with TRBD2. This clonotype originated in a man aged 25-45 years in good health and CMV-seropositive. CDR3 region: CASSFRAGGRTDTQYF. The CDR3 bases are TGTGCCAGCAGTTTCCGAGCGGGGGGGCGGACAGATACGCAGTATTTT.